A selection of T cell receptor beta chains follows, all from one sample in a study of Ad26.COV2.S vaccination and SARS-CoV-2 variants. Profiling relied on immunoSEQ multiplex PCR, and the TCRdb table lists in-frame clones only, not all of them. The sample records about 440,000 clones, less than 95% being singletons. Sequenced material: peripheral blood, taken in a trial of Ad26.COV2.S vaccine versus placebo. These receptors all come from a person aged 18-65 years who received the Ad26.COV2.S COVID-19 vaccine or a placebo. Each CDR3 is given with its conserved first and last residue. A D gene is named only where the DNA matches it firmly. Clone size, where shown, is once, few, many, or a class for clones that have expanded.

D gene	clone size	V gene	J gene	CDR3 protein	CDR3 DNA
TRBD2	few	TRBV7-9	TRBJ2-2	CASSVLAAEAGELFF	TGTGCCAGCAGCGTACTAGCGGCCGAGGCCGGGGAGCTGTTTTTT
TRBD2	-	TRBV27	TRBJ2-1	CASSLSPTSGRAPEQFF	TGTGCCAGCAGTTTATCTCCTACTAGCGGGAGGGCCCCTGAGCAGTTCTTC
TRBD2	-	TRBV5-4	TRBJ2-7	CASSSTSGPSSYEQYF	TGTGCCAGCAGCTCGACTAGCGGACCAAGCTCCTACGAGCAGTACTTC
-	-	TRBV15	TRBJ2-7	CATSRPLSDEQYF	TGTGCCACCAGCAGACCCCTCTCGGATGAGCAGTACTTC
TRBD2	-	TRBV28	TRBJ2-5	CASAHPSGRDQETQYF	TGTGCCAGCGCACACCCTAGCGGGAGGGACCAAGAGACCCAGTACTTC
-	-	TRBV5-8	TRBJ1-5	CASQSGLLLNQPQHF	TGTGCCAGCCAATCAGGACTCCTCCTCAATCAGCCCCAGCATTTT
-	-	TRBV10-3	TRBJ1-5	CAISDGAHNQPQHF	TGTGCCATCAGTGACGGGGCCCACAATCAGCCCCAGCATTTT
TRBD2	-	TRBV6-4	TRBJ2-1	CASSVERENYEQFF	TGTGCCAGCAGTGTGGAGCGGGAGAACTATGAGCAGTTCTTC
-	few	TRBV2	TRBJ1-2	CASSERQPYYGYTF	TGTGCCAGCAGTGAAAGGCAGCCTTACTATGGCTACACCTTC
-	-	TRBV7-2	TRBJ2-3	CASSLTGVGDTQYF	TGTGCCAGCAGCTTAACGGGAGTGGGAGATACGCAGTATTTT
-	once	TRBV5-1	TRBJ2-7	CASSLVSDRSYEQYF	TGCGCCAGCAGCTTGGTATCGGATCGCTCCTACGAGCAGTACTTC
-	-	TRBV5-1	TRBJ1-2	CASSLGGYAAYGYTF	TGCGCCAGCAGCTTGGGGGGCTATGCCGCCTATGGCTACACCTTC
-	-	TRBV7-6	TRBJ2-7	CASSFGGSSYEQYF	TGTGCCAGCAGCTTCGGGGGAAGCTCCTACGAGCAGTACTTC
TRBD2	once	TRBV7-3	TRBJ2-7	CASSLNSGSHEQYF	TGTGCCAGCAGCTTAAACAGCGGGAGCCACGAGCAGTACTTC
-	-	TRBV28	TRBJ1-1	CASSLSGRLEAFF	TGTGCCAGCAGTTTATCGGGACGGCTTGAAGCTTTCTTT